This T cell receptor (beta chain) was recorded in a study of T cells expressing NK-cell markers (dated by TCRdb to 2020 to 2022). About the full investigation: Three sorted T-cell subsets (CD3+CD56+NKG2C+, CD3+CD56+NKG2C- and CD3+CD56-NKG2C+) from fewer than 10 donors had their TCR beta-chain repertoires profiled. All eight donors whose samples were sequenced were randomly selected healthy volunteers, three of them men and five women. Among the eight sequenced donors, seven were HCMV-seropositive and one was HCMV-seronegative. Sequencing of the libraries produced 2 x 150 bp reads on Illumina HiSeq 2000/2500, MiSeq or NextSeq. General study outcomes and caveats: Those dominant clonotypes were again the most abundant among CD3+CD56-NKG2C+ cells in a few donors, at roughly 28.3-60.1%. In several donors, the dominant CD3+CD56+NKG2C+ clonotypes ranked among the top 10 CD8+ clonotypes, making up about 1.0-7.5% of CD8+ T cells. It remained unclear whether the expanded NKG2C-expressing T cell clones were specific for HCMV antigens.

To determine HCMV serostatus, a commercial ELISA kit was used to detect HCMV-specific IgG in serum. Peripheral blood mononuclear cells were isolated from blood by Ficoll density gradient centrifugation. Turning to this clonotype: The target of this receptor is not known.

CDR1 DFQATT and CDR2 SNEGSKA were looked up in the germline V gene (reference sequence). The CDR3 contains 13 residues, cysteine and phenylalanine counted. No nucleotide data were recorded. Sequencing used an Illumina HiSeq 2000. TCR beta cDNA libraries were prepared using 5'RACE template switching, which introduced a universal primer site and unique molecular identifiers. Synthesis of cDNA was primed from the TCR beta constant segment and was followed by two consecutive PCR amplification steps. Turning to the authors' computational methods: MIGEC was used to demultiplex reads and group the reads by UMI, and MiTCR was used to assemble and quantify clonotypes. To remove erroneous sequences, TCR cDNA sequences were retained only when supported by two or more reads. Downstream repertoire analysis used the tcR package, and clonotypes were matched across fractions by CDR3 nucleotide sequence plus V segment. VDJmatch was used to annotate antigen specificity against VDJdb, with one amino acid substitution allowed in CDR3. The reads were reprocessed in TCRdb, with one entry per CDR3 protein sequence and no accompanying DNA. The V and J calls come from TCRdb's annotation, not from the publication. The table for this sample shows about 440,000 distinct CDR3 sequences. The ten largest clonotypes hold more than 7% of the sample.

This chain joins TRBV20-1 to TRBJ1-2; TCRdb names TRBD1, which stays unverified in the absence of DNA. The clonotype was recovered from a woman aged 18 to 75 in good health. The sequenced sample consisted of blood T cells: a sorted CD56 or NKG2C T cell subset, CD4+ or CD8+ T cells, or bulk PBMC T cells (not recorded which). The encoded CDR3 is CSARKDRGRGYTF.